This TCR beta chain derives from a study of metastatic and nonmetastatic thyroid tumors. The V gene lost 6 bases and the J gene lost 9 bases, with 21 bases spanning the gap. Germline V CDR1 and CDR2: DFQATT, SNEGSKA (reference sequence). This CDR3 contains 14 residues. No treatment had been given to any patient before thyroid surgery. From the PCR reads, TCRdb re-called clones with MiXCR. The table records 5,000 to 6,000 clones, 30% of them present only once. The sample was adjacent normal tissue. This rearrangement joins TRBV20-1 to TRBJ2-1, with D tentatively TRBD2 (5 bases). The sequence came from a female donor with papillary thyroid cancer or a benign thyroid nodule (not recorded which). Some clones in this sample may be carry-over from other donors' samples. CDR3 nucleotide sequence: TGCAGTGCCACCGTATCCCAGGACTTGGGTGAGCAGTTCTTC. The encoded protein is CSATVSQDLGEQFF.